These 32 T cell receptor beta chains were all obtained from the same sample, sequenced in a study of post-analysis software for immune sequencing data. Study findings and constraints: Five or six TRBV segments, including TRBV5-6, TRBV5-1 and TRBV20-1, were more frequent in patients than controls.

Their antigen targets remain unknown. Unique molecular identifiers were carried by the TCR beta cDNA libraries. TCRdb re-derived calls from the PCR reads in MiXCR, one entry per CDR3 protein. Among roughly 800,000 distinct CDR3 sequences listed, under 70% were seen once. Sequences were obtained from blood. These receptors all come from a girl under 18 with multiple sclerosis.

The V gene is TRBV5-1, the J gene TRBJ1-2; no firm D call. Trimming pared 1 base from V and 0 bases from J, leaving 16 bases between. The germline gives CDR1 SGHRS, CDR2 YFSETQ. The CDR3 loop spans 17 amino acids. The CDR3 protein is CASSLSAPGRTNYGYTF. The CDR3 coding sequence is TGCGCCAGCAGCTTGTCCGCCCCAGGTAGAACTAACTATGGCTACACCTTC.

The chain has TRBV27 and TRBJ1-2; 7 bases are a match to TRBD1. This CDR3 region has 16 residues. Germline lookup yields CDR1 MNHEY and CDR2 SMNVEV (reference sequence). V gave up 4 bases and J gave up 7 bases; unmatched junction bases: 15. The CDR3 spells CASSYDRVRGLRGYTF. DNA of the CDR3: TGTGCCAGCAGTTATGACAGGGTGAGGGGATTGCGTGGCTACACCTTC.

V gene TRBV6-5 combines with J gene TRBJ2-7; D is unclear. CDR3 size: 15 residues. The germline V and J ends were trimmed by 0 bases and 3 bases, with 12 bases remaining between them. Germline assignment: CDR1 MNHEY and CDR2 SVGAGI. The CDR3 loop reads CASSYSARGGYEQYF. The CDR3 DNA reads as TGTGCCAGCAGTTACTCAGCCCGAGGTGGCTACGAGCAGTACTTC.

This clonotype was seen a handful of times. CDR3: CSVESDGAMGETQYF. In DNA, the CDR3 is TGCAGCGTTGAATCAGACGGGGCCATGGGAGAGACCCAGTACTTC. The V gene is TRBV29-1, the J gene TRBJ2-5; D tentatively reads TRBD1 or TRBD2 (5 bases each). CDR3 length: 15 amino acids. Germline V gene lookup returns CDR1 SQVTM and CDR2 ANQGSEA. V was clipped by 2 bases and J by 4 bases, with 17 bases between them.

This clonotype was picked up a small number of times. The chain employs TRBV12-3 or TRBV12-4 and TRBJ2-1; D assignment may be TRBD1 or TRBD2 (5 bases each). The CDR3 runs 15 residues. V gave up 6 bases and J gave up 4 bases, with 16 bases separating them. The CDR3 sequence: CASSRRGPGYNEQFF. CDR3 bases: TGTGCCAGCAGCCGAAGGGGACCCGGATACAATGAGCAGTTCTTC.

The genes are TRBV20-1 and TRBJ2-1; 11 positions agree with TRBD2. Per the germline V gene, CDR1 is DFQATT and CDR2 is SNEGSKA (reference sequence). The length of the CDR3 is 14 residues. V shed 6 bases and J 8 bases; nucleotides not matched to a gene: 9. Here the CDR3 DNA reads TGCAGTGCCCTAGCGGGGGGCCCACCAGATGAGCAGTTCTTC. Its protein product is CSALAGGPPDEQFF.

The rearrangement links TRBV25-1 to TRBJ2-7; 7 bases line up with TRBD1. The CDR3 length is 17 residues. V dropped 0 bases and J dropped 0; count of bases not matched to a gene: 8. Germline assignment: CDR1 MGHDK and CDR2 SYGVNS. CDR3 protein: CASSEYLDRASSYEQYF. The CDR3, as DNA: TGTGCCAGCAGTGAATACCTTGACAGGGCAAGCTCCTACGAGCAGTACTTC.

The chain couples TRBV12-3 or TRBV12-4 to TRBJ2-2, with no clear D. CDR3 length: 13 residues. The V and J ends lost 1 base and 11 bases respectively, with 11 bases between them. CDR3: CASSLDGQLELFF. CDR3 DNA: TGTGCCAGCAGTTTAGATGGCCAACTCGAGCTGTTTTTT.

This clonotype occurred a few times. V and J are TRBV5-5 and TRBJ2-7, with 8 bases matching TRBD2. V trimming: 3 bases; J trimming: 2 bases; junction bases outside the gene matches: 4. CDR1 is SGHKS, CDR2 YYEKEE, per germline (reference sequence). The CDR3 loop spans 14 amino acids. The CDR3, as DNA: TGTGCCAGCAGCTCGGGACTAGTCCCCTACGAGCAGTACTTC. Amino acid sequence: CASSSGLVPYEQYF.

As regards this clonotype: Germline and junction disagree at one end, which may indicate a read error. The chain joins TRBV29-1 to TRBJ1-2; no clear D gene. The CDR3 spans 12 residues. CDR1 is SQVTM and CDR2 is ANQGSEA in the germline V gene. The chain's CDR3 is CSVWTGNCGYTF. The CDR3 DNA sequence: TGCAGCGTTTGGACTGGGAACTGTGGCTACACCTTC. Together with reference TRBV29-1 and TRBJ1-2, the CDR3 gives the full variable domain: SAVISQKPSRDICQRGTSLTIQCQVDSQVTMMFWYRQQPGQSLTLIATANQGSEATYESGFVIDKFPISRPNLTFSTLTVSNMSPEDSSIYLCSVWTGNCGYTFGSGTRLTVV.

This chain joins TRBV6-5 and TRBJ1-4; D gene ambiguous. Trimming shortened V by 2 bases and J by 8 bases, and 9 bases separated the two germline ends. Germline V gives CDR1 MNHEY, CDR2 SVGAGI. This CDR3 has 13 amino acids. The CDR3 reads CASSYGSWEKLFF. CDR3 sequence (DNA): TGTGCCAGCAGTTACGGGAGCTGGGAAAAACTGTTTTTT.

In this sample, this clonotype turned up a few times. This sequence joins TRBV5-1 and TRBJ1-2; no clear D gene. Germline values: CDR1 SGHRS, CDR2 YFSETQ. The CDR3 is 12 residues long. Between the trimmed V and J ends, which lost 2 bases and 4 bases, there was a span of 6 bases. The CDR3 loop is CASSLTTYGYTF. For the CDR3, the DNA is TGCGCCAGCAGCTTAACAACCTATGGCTACACCTTC.

The J gene is TRBJ1-4, the V gene TRBV6-6; the D gene is possibly TRBD1 (6 bases). The CDR3 is 15 amino acids. Per germline, CDR1 MNHNY and CDR2 SVGAGI (reference sequence). V lost 6 bases and J lost 0, with 11 bases in between. CDR3 in amino acids: CASRKDSSTNEKLFF. Here the CDR3 DNA reads TGTGCCAGCAGGAAGGACAGTTCAACTAATGAAAAACTGTTTTTT.

This chain uses TRBV7-9 with TRBJ1-2; 8 nucleotides line up with TRBD1. CDR3 size: 12 residues. J lost 8 bases, V lost 10 bases, and 9 bases had no gene match. Germline V CDR1 and CDR2: SEHNR, FQNEAQ (reference sequence). The CDR3 DNA follows: TGTGCCATGCGGACAGGGACGGGCGGCTACACCTTC. This codes for CAMRTGTGGYTF.

The chain joins TRBV27 to TRBJ2-3; weak D call: TRBD1 (5 bases). Germline CDR1 reads MNHEY; CDR2 reads SMNVEV (reference sequence). The CDR3 length is 16 residues. V gave up 2 bases and J gave up 0 bases, with 12 bases separating them. The CDR3 coding sequence is TGTGCCAGCAGTTTAGACCTCAGGGTAAGCACAGATACGCAGTATTTT. This translates into CASSLDLRVSTDTQYF.

This clonotype was picked up a small number of times. The chain links TRBV5-1 to TRBJ2-4; TRBD2 might be the D (6 bases). Germline V lookup: CDR1 SGHRS, CDR2 YFSETQ. Trimming removed 1 base at V and 2 bases at J, with 10 bases between. The CDR3 is 15 residues long. The CDR3 sequence: CASSLRRGTKNIQYF. CDR3 sequence (DNA): TGCGCCAGCAGCTTGCGGAGGGGAACCAAAAACATTCAGTACTTC.

V and J are TRBV6-6 and TRBJ2-1, with 8 bases lining up with TRBD2. CDR3 length: 15 amino acids. J lost 2 bases, V lost 8 bases, and 8 bases had no gene match. Germline V gene lookup returns CDR1 MNHNY and CDR2 SVGAGI (reference sequence). The CDR3 reads CASALTGLAYNEQFF. The CDR3 DNA reads TGTGCCAGCGCGCTAACGGGACTAGCCTACAATGAGCAGTTCTTC.

A remark on this clonotype: The junction departs from the called germline gene at one end, perhaps through a read error. The chain uses TRBV7-7 and TRBJ2-7; TRBD2 is a possible D gene (6 bases). The length of the CDR3 is 15 residues. CDR1 is SSHAT and CDR2 is FNYEAQ in the germline V gene (reference sequence). The CDR3 DNA reads as TGTGCTAGCAGCTTGGAGGGATACGGAGGCGGGGAGCAGTACTTC. Translated: CASSLEGYGGGEQYF.

This chain connects TRBV4-1 to TRBJ2-1; D is undetermined. Germline loops: CDR1 MGHRA, CDR2 YSYEKL. V was clipped by 2 bases and J by 5 bases, with 10 bases between them. The CDR3 has 14 residues. CDR3 in amino acids: CASSQSWANNEQFF. DNA for the CDR3: TGCGCCAGCAGCCAATCTTGGGCCAACAATGAGCAGTTCTTC.

The chain has TRBV20-1 and TRBJ1-5; 7 nucleotides agree with TRBD1. CDR1 DFQATT and CDR2 SNEGSKA come from the germline V gene (reference sequence). CDR3 length: 13 residues. Germline trimming cut 2 bases from V and 4 bases from J; bases unmatched to any gene: 2. This CDR3 is CSARTGVNQPQHF. The CDR3 bases are TGCAGTGCTAGAACAGGGGTAAATCAGCCCCAGCATTTT.

The J gene is TRBJ1-4, the V gene TRBV5-1, with unresolved D. V was shortened by 0 bases and J by 7 bases, with 16 bases between the two germline ends. CDR3 length equals 16 residues. The germline V gene encodes CDR1 SGHRS and CDR2 YFSETQ. CDR3: CASSLDVGSVGEKLFF. CDR3 nucleotides: TGCGCCAGCAGCTTGGACGTCGGGTCGGTGGGTGAAAAACTGTTTTTT.

V usage is TRBV20-1 and J usage is TRBJ2-1; D call uncertain. In germline, CDR1 is DFQATT, CDR2 SNEGSKA (reference sequence). V lost 7 bases to trimming and J lost 6 bases, with 10 bases between them. This CDR3 region has 11 residues. The CDR3 spells CSGRLLNEQFF. DNA of the CDR3: TGCAGTGGGAGACTTCTCAATGAGCAGTTCTTC.

V is TRBV20-1 and J is TRBJ2-3, with TRBD2 matching 9 bases. The length of the CDR3 is 14 residues. Germline CDR1 DFQATT, CDR2 SNEGSKA (reference sequence). V trimming: 4 bases; J trimming: 4 bases; junction bases outside the gene matches: 6. This CDR3 is CSAIAGGPADTQYF. In DNA form, the CDR3 reads TGCAGTGCTATTGCGGGAGGGCCGGCAGATACGCAGTATTTT.

Worth noting for this clonotype: An end of the junction does not agree with germline; a read error may underlie this. This chain connects TRBV20-1 to TRBJ2-1; 11 bases agree with TRBD2. Germline loops: CDR1 DFQATT, CDR2 SNEGSKA (reference sequence). The CDR3 covers 15 residues. CDR3 sequence reads: CSAWTSGSSNNEQFF. The CDR3 region has the DNA TGCAGTGCTTGGACTAGCGGGTCCTCCAACAATGAGCAGTTCTTC.

V usage is TRBV6-1 and J usage is TRBJ1-2; D is unclear. V was cut by 5 bases and J by 3 bases, with 22 bases left in between. Germline CDR1 is MNHNS and CDR2 is SASEGT. The CDR3 loop spans 17 amino acids. In nucleotides, the CDR3 is TGTGCCAGCAGTCCACGGGAGGGAGGCGAGTTTCACTATGGCTACACCTTC. Translation: CASSPREGGEFHYGYTF.

The chain couples TRBV5-1 to TRBJ2-7; D is tentatively TRBD1 or TRBD2 (5 bases each). The CDR3 has 14 residues. Between the trimmed V and J ends, which lost 5 bases and 8 bases, there was a span of 20 bases. Germline CDR1 is SGHRS and CDR2 is YFSETQ. The CDR3 protein is CASSTSRDGAKQYF. The DNA for the CDR3 is TGCGCCAGCAGTACGTCCCGGGACGGGGCGAAGCAGTACTTC.

The sample holds one count of this clonotype. This rearrangement joins TRBV10-3 to TRBJ2-7; 9 bases fit TRBD2. Germline loops: CDR1 ENHRY, CDR2 SYGVKD. V lost 2 bases to trimming and J lost 3 bases; unmatched junction nucleotides: 5. There are 15 residues in the CDR3. For the CDR3, the DNA is TGTGCCATCAGTGAGGCGCTAGCGGGAAGCTACGAGCAGTACTTC. Translated: CAISEALAGSYEQYF.

This clonotype was counted many times. The rearrangement uses TRBV15 and TRBJ2-5; D not certain. The last part of the DNA fits TRBJ2-7 better; the J call may be wrong. The CDR3 contains 14 residues. The germline CDR1 and CDR2 sequences are LNHNV and YYDKDF (reference sequence). CDR3 in amino acids: CATSRNREVGEQYF. The CDR3 nucleotides are TGTGCCACCAGCAGAAACAGAGAGGTGGGCGAGCAGTACTTC.

This chain joins TRBV5-6 and TRBJ2-5; no definite D call. The CDR3 totals 16 residues. Germline assignment: CDR1 SGHDT and CDR2 YYEEEE. Between the trimmed V and J ends, which lost 1 base and 4 bases, there was a span of 17 bases. CDR3 sequence (DNA): TGTGCCAGCAGCTTGCTTGGCAAGCCCCTCGGAGAGACCCAGTACTTC. It encodes CASSLLGKPLGETQYF.

The V call is TRBV29-1, the J call TRBJ2-2; D is ambiguous. V was cut by 6 bases and J by 0 bases, with 11 bases left in between. The CDR3 consists of 14 residues. Looked up from germline, CDR1 is SQVTM and CDR2 is ANQGSEA. The CDR3 region is CSVGKVANTGELFF. CDR3 sequence (DNA): TGCAGCGTGGGGAAGGTCGCGAACACCGGGGAGCTGTTTTTT.

The chain combines TRBV29-1 with TRBJ2-5, with D possibly being TRBD2 (5 bases). Germline CDR1 reads SQVTM; CDR2 reads ANQGSEA. V lost 3 bases, J lost 4 bases, and 9 bases lay in between. The CDR3 contains 12 residues. DNA of the CDR3: TGCAGCGTTGACGTTCGGGGAGAGACCCAGTACTTC. Amino acids: CSVDVRGETQYF.

J is TRBJ2-5 and V is TRBV12-3 or TRBV12-4; no reliable D call. This CDR3 has 14 amino acids. V dropped 3 bases and J dropped 1 base, with 9 bases sitting between them. Here the CDR3 reads CASSFTSVQETQYF. The CDR3 nucleotides are TGTGCCAGCAGTTTTACTTCAGTCCAAGAGACCCAGTACTTC.